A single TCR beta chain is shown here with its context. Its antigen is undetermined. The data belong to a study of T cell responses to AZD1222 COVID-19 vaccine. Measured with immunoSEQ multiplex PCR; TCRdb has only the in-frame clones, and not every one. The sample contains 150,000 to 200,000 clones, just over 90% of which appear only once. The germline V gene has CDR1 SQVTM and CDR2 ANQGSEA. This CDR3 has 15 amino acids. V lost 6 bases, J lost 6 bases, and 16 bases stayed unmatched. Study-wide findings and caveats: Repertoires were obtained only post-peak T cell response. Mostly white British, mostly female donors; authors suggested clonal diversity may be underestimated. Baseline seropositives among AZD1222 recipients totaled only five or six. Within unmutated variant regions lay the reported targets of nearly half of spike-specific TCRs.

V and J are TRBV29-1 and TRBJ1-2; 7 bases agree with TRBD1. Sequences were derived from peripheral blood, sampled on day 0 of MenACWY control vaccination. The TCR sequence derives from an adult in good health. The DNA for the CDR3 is TGCAGCGTGGGACGGGCTGGCTCAGGGGGGGATGGCTACACCTTC. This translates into CSVGRAGSGGDGYTF.